The source of this TCR beta chain is a study of blood T cell repertoires in COVID-19 (dated by TCRdb to the early 2020s). Looking at the study overall: Samples covering the acute and convalescent phases of COVID-19 were provided by collaborators in the United States, Italy and Spain. The samples were drawn from two sources: the first 160 participants of the ongoing ImmuneRACE study, and over 950 subjects contributed by 6 global collaborators. Where available, HLA class I and class II types were taken from metadata supplied by the sample provider and were not determined by assay-based typing. The sample metadata nearly always contained a de-identified subject ID, COVID-19 status, age in years and sex. The prospective study material was composed of cDNA or gDNA derived from T cells, B-cell-depleted T cells, or PBMCs. Deeply sampled blood TCRbeta repertoires from subjects exposed to, actively infected with, or recovered from COVID-19 were included in the dataset. The repertoires were released in a freely available public database meant as a resource for research on the immune response to SARS-CoV-2.

Overall results and qualifications from the work: How much clinical and demographic metadata was included differed by source and by participant, and the metadata was provided uncurated.

Notes on this clone: No cognate antigen has been identified for it. No qualities accompany the bases; no much larger clone lies one base away.

The CDR3 has 14 amino acids, counting the end cysteine and phenylalanine. CDR3 DNA is the only sequence kept; it has 42 bases, read in frame from the first base. Trimming accounts for 4 bases at V and 7 bases at J, while the number of junction bases matched to no gene is 9. Reading the germline V gene gives CDR1 SGHRS and CDR2 YFSETQ. Each collaborating institution followed its own protocols to collect whole blood in K2EDTA tubes. For TCRbeta analysis, collaborators shipped samples as frozen whole blood, isolated PBMCs, or DNA extracted from either of those sample types. TCRbeta CDR3 regions were amplified from genomic DNA by means of the immunoSEQ Assay, a bias-controlled multiplex PCR. The paper's data handling went like this. Nucleated cell counts per sample were estimated from amplification of reference gene primers within the assay. To quantify the absolute abundance of each unique TCRbeta CDR3 rearrangement, sequence reads were collapsed and filtered. Productive Simpson clonality was computed per sample as the square root of Simpson's diversity index over productive rearrangements. TCRdb stores this immuneACCESS table with in-frame sequences only. Part of the clones is absent; in the studies checked, under half of the shortfall reflects unresolved V genes, and no reason is known for the rest. V and J calls and clone size come straight from that table; D and trimming were deduced from the DNA. The sample profile shows roughly 220,000 clones; 80% to 90% of them were found once. The top ten clones comprise less than 20% of the sample.

The chain is made from TRBV5-1 and TRBJ2-5, and 8 junctional nucleotides match TRBD1. Source material: peripheral blood. The TCR originated in a young man with active or convalescent COVID-19. The encoded CDR3 is CASSVQGAEVTQYF. The nucleotides are TGCGCCAGCAGCGTCCAGGGGGCAGAGGTGACCCAGTACTTC.